One and the same sample provided the 19 T cell receptor beta chains below, sequenced in a study of regulatory T cells in long-lasting Graves disease. Investigators prepared the TCR beta libraries by applying iRepertoire HTBI primers and Arm-PCR of CDR3 regions. Each CDR3 protein is one row after TCRdb ran MiXCR on the multiplex PCR reads. Among over 250,000 distinct CDR3 sequences listed, 20% to 25% were seen once. Indicated time point: persistent/refractory GD, antithyroid drugs over 5 years with positive TRAb. Preparation of the TCR library used RNA extracted from PBMCs. Sequencing was performed on peripheral blood mononuclear cells (PBMCs), taken when the disease was refractory, from a patient treated with antithyroid drugs. Receptors were obtained from a female donor with Graves disease.

In the case of this clonotype: Being one base from a much bigger clone, this may be a read error. The chain employs TRBV11-2 and TRBJ2-3; 13 nucleotides agree with TRBD2. CDR3 length equals 17 residues. Germline CDR1 and CDR2: SGHAT and FQNNGV. The CDR3 DNA follows: TGTGCCAGCAGCCTTCGGACTAGCGGGGGTCTCACAGGTACGCAGTATTTT. Translating gives CASSLRTSGGLTGTQYF.

This clonotype came up many times. V usage is TRBV6-1 and J usage is TRBJ2-7, with D uncertain. Germline CDR1 is MNHNS and CDR2 is SASEGT. The CDR3 runs 13 residues. The germline V and J ends were trimmed by 8 bases and 2 bases, with 13 bases remaining between them. CDR3 sequence (DNA): TGTGCCAGCGAGGCTCGACTCCCCTACGAGCAGTACTTC. Protein product: CASEARLPYEQYF.

A remark on this clonotype: This clone may be a read error of a much larger clone one base away. The V gene is TRBV28, the J gene TRBJ1-5; the D is unclear. The tail of the sequence fits TRBJ2-3 better, so the J call may be wrong. This CDR3 has 14 amino acids. Germline CDR1 is MDHEN and CDR2 is SYDVKM. The CDR3 bases are TGTGCCAGCAGTTTCCCAGGTAGCAATCAGCCCCAGTATTTT. It specifies CASSFPGSNQPQYF.

This clonotype was observed many times. CDR3 residues: CASSLAGAGLGELFF. The CDR3 nucleotides are TGTGCCAGCAGTTTGGCGGGAGCGGGGTTGGGGGAGCTGTTTTTT. This chain uses TRBV12-3 or TRBV12-4 with TRBJ2-2; 7 bases agree with TRBD2. This CDR3 comprises 15 residues. The trim removed 3 bases at V and 8 bases at J, leaving 9 bases unmatched.

The sample holds a few counts of this clonotype. The V call is TRBV25-1, the J call TRBJ2-5; D may be TRBD2 (6 bases). Trimming removed 1 base at V and 2 bases at J, with 14 bases between. This CDR3 has 16 amino acids. Germline assignment: CDR1 MGHDK and CDR2 SYGVNS. CDR3 DNA sequence: TGTGCCAGCAGTGAATTGCGTAACGGGAGACAAGAGACCCAGTACTTC. Its protein product is CASSELRNGRQETQYF. Supplemented by reference TRBV25-1 and TRBJ2-5, the full variable domain reads EADIYQTPRYLVIGTGKKITLECSQTMGHDKMYWYQQDPGMELHLIHYSYGVNSTEKGDLSSESTVSRIRTEHFPLTLESARPSHTSQYLCASSELRNGRQETQYFGPGTRLLVL.

This clonotype was found a few times. CDR3 protein: CASSLGGIGTEAFF. The CDR3 coding sequence is TGTGCCAGCAGCTTAGGCGGGATTGGCACTGAAGCTTTCTTT. The V call is TRBV7-9, the J call TRBJ1-1, with unresolved D. Germline V gives CDR1 SEHNR, CDR2 FQNEAQ (reference sequence). This CDR3 has 14 amino acids. The germline V and J ends were trimmed by 1 base and 4 bases, with 10 bases remaining between them. The variable domain in full, completed from reference TRBV7-9 and TRBJ1-1, reads DTGVSQNPRHKITKRGQNVTFRCDPISEHNRLYWYRQTLGQGPEFLTYFQNEAQLEKSRLLSDRFSAERPKGSFSTLEIQRTEQGDSAMYLCASSLGGIGTEAFFGQGTRLTVV.

A word on this clonotype: A much larger clone lies one base from this, so it may be a read error. The chain combines TRBV18 with TRBJ2-5; a weak D match, TRBD1 (5 bases). This CDR3 contains 14 residues. CDR1 is KGHSH, CDR2 LQKENI, per germline. The V and J ends lost 3 bases and 5 bases respectively, with 13 bases between them. For the CDR3, the DNA is TGTGCCAGCTCACCCTCGGGCAGGGCGGAGACCCAGTACTTC. Translating gives CASSPSGRAETQYF.

This sequence joins TRBV19 and TRBJ1-5, with D perhaps matching TRBD1 (5 bases). Germline V lookup: CDR1 LNHDA, CDR2 SQIVND (reference sequence). The CDR3 runs to 19 residues. Trimming shortened V by 0 bases and J by 2 bases, and 20 bases separated the two germline ends. The chain's CDR3 is CASSIERPGLAIRNQPQHF. The CDR3, as DNA: TGTGCCAGTAGTATAGAGAGGCCGGGGCTCGCTATTCGCAATCAGCCCCAGCATTTT.

To note about this clonotype: This clone may be a read error of a much larger clone one base away. This chain joins TRBV30 and TRBJ1-2; 7 bases map to TRBD1. There are 13 residues in the CDR3. The germline CDR1 and CDR2 sequences are GTSNPN and SVGIG (reference sequence). This CDR3 is CAWSPTGLYGCTF. DNA of the CDR3: TGTGCCTGGAGTCCGACAGGGCTCTATGGCTGCACCTTC.

Note on this clonotype: This may be a read error: a much more frequent sequence differs by one nucleotide. V is TRBV6-2 or TRBV6-3 and J is TRBJ2-1; D perhaps matches TRBD2 (5 bases). The germline gives CDR1 MNHEY, CDR2 SVGEGT. The CDR3 has 17 amino acids. CDR3 nucleotides: TGTGCCAGCAGTTACTCGGCCGGGGTCAGCTCCCACAATGAGCAGTTCTTC. It codes for CASSYSAGVSSHNEQFF.

This clonotype occurred a few times. The V call is TRBV6-5, the J call TRBJ1-4; D remains unclear. Trimming stripped 2 bases from V and 5 bases from J, with 6 bases between. CDR1 is MNHEY and CDR2 is SVGAGI in the germline V gene. The CDR3 consists of 13 residues. CDR3 coding DNA: TGTGCCAGCAGTTACAGGGCGAATGAAAAACTGTTTTTT. Protein sequence: CASSYRANEKLFF.

The chain uses TRBV5-1 and TRBJ2-1, with 15 bases lining up with TRBD2. J lost 6 bases, V lost 7 bases, and 5 bases had no gene match. The CDR3 has 15 amino acids. Looked up from germline, CDR1 is SGHRS and CDR2 is YFSETQ. The CDR3 reads CASHGLAGGPNEQFF. CDR3 DNA: TGCGCCAGCCATGGACTAGCGGGAGGGCCCAATGAGCAGTTCTTC. Looking up the rest from reference TRBV5-1 and TRBJ2-1 gives the full variable domain: KAGVTQTPRYLIKTRGQQVTLSCSPISGHRSVSWYQQTPGQGLQFLFEYFSETQRNKGNFPGRFSGRQFSNSRSEMNVSTLELGDSALYLCASHGLAGGPNEQFFGPGTRLTVL.

This clonotype showed up just a few times. This chain connects TRBV6-1 to TRBJ1-1, with 8 nucleotides matching TRBD1. Per germline, CDR1 MNHNS and CDR2 SASEGT. Germline trimming cut 6 bases from V and 9 bases from J; bases unmatched to any gene: 9. This CDR3 has 13 residues. CDR3 DNA sequence: TGTGCCAGCAGCCCGTCAGGGGGCTGGAAAGCTTTCTTT. Protein: CASSPSGGWKAFF.

Only a few counts were recorded for this clonotype. This chain uses TRBV4-1 with TRBJ2-7, with 10 bases aligning to TRBD1. J was trimmed by 2 bases and V by 4 bases; bases with no gene match: 5. The CDR3 has 15 residues. Per germline, CDR1 MGHRA and CDR2 YSYEKL. The CDR3: CASSPTGQGTYEQYF. The CDR3 DNA is TGCGCCAGCAGCCCCACGGGACAGGGGACCTACGAGCAGTACTTC.

This clonotype has a count of ten or more. The chain links TRBV7-8 to TRBJ1-1; 7 bases agree with TRBD1. This CDR3 has 16 amino acids. The germline gives CDR1 SGHVS, CDR2 FQNEAQ. V gave up 3 bases and J gave up 0 bases; unmatched junction bases: 7. The DNA for the CDR3 is TGTGCCAGCAGCTTTTCCCTGGGACAGCTGAACACTGAAGCTTTCTTT. Amino acids: CASSFSLGQLNTEAFF. Complete variable domain (other parts from reference TRBV7-8 and TRBJ1-1): GAGVSQSPRYKVAKRGQDVALRCDPISGHVSLFWYQQALGQGPEFLTYFQNEAQLDKSGLPSDRFFAERPEGSVSTLKIQRTQQEDSAVYLCASSFSLGQLNTEAFFGQGTRLTVV.

This clonotype was counted between two and nine times. The rearrangement joins TRBV7-2 to TRBJ2-3, with a tentative D call TRBD2 (6 bases). V lost 5 bases to trimming and J lost 2 bases, with 11 bases between them. Germline V gives CDR1 SGHTA, CDR2 FQGNSA. The CDR3 is made up of 14 amino acids. As DNA, the CDR3 is TGTGCCAGCAGCGAACGGGGGTTCACAGATACGCAGTATTTT. Its protein product is CASSERGFTDTQYF.

In its sample, this clonotype was seen many times. V usage is TRBV28 and J usage is TRBJ1-1, with 7 bases aligning to TRBD1. Germline assignment: CDR1 MDHEN and CDR2 SYDVKM. V trimming: 10 bases; J trimming: 0 bases; junction bases outside the gene matches: 8. This CDR3 has 14 residues. As DNA, the CDR3 is TGTGCCACGGACAGGATTGGTATGAACACTGAAGCTTTCTTT. Residues: CATDRIGMNTEAFF.

At least ten counts were recorded for this clonotype. The chain links TRBV6-1 to TRBJ2-2; no firm D call. Trimming pared 6 bases from V and 7 bases from J, leaving 9 bases between. The CDR3 runs to 12 residues. Germline V gene lookup returns CDR1 MNHNS and CDR2 SASEGT. The DNA for the CDR3 is TGTGCCAGCAGACCTTACGGCGGGGAGCTGTTTTTT. Translating gives CASRPYGGELFF.

This clonotype was seen once. The genes are TRBV5-1 and TRBJ2-5; D uncertain. The CDR3 loop spans 14 amino acids. Germline CDR1 and CDR2: SGHRS and YFSETQ. The V and J ends lost 4 bases and 5 bases respectively, with 15 bases between them. CDR3 DNA sequence: TGCGCCAGCAGCATTTACAGTGAAAGGGAGACCCAGTACTTC. Translation: CASSIYSERETQYF.